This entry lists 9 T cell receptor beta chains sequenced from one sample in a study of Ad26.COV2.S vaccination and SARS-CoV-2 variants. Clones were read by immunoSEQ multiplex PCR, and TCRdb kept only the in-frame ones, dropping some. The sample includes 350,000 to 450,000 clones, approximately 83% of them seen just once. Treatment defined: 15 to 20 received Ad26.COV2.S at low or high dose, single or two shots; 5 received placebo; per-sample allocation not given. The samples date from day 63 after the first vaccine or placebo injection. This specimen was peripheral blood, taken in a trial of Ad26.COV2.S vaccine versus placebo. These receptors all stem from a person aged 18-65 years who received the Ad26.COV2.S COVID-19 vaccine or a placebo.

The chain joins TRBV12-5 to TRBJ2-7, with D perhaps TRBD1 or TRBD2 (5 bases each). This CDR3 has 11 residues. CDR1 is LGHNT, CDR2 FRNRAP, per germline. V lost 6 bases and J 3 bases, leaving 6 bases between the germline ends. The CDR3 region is CASGGVYEQYF. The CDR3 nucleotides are TGTGCTAGTGGGGGGGTCTACGAGCAGTACTTC.

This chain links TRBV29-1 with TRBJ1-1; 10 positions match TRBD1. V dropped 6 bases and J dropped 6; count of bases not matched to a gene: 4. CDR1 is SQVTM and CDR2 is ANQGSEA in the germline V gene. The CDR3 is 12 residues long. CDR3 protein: CSVTGGQAEAFF. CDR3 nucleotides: TGCAGCGTGACAGGGGGCCAAGCTGAAGCTTTCTTT.

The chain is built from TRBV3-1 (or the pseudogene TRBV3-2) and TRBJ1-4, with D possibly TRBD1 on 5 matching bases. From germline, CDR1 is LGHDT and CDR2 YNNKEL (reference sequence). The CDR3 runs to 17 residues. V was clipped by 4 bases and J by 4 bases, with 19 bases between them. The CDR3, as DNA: TGTGCCAGCAGCCTCGAAATCCGACAGACCGATAATGAAAAACTGTTTTTT. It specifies CASSLEIRQTDNEKLFF.

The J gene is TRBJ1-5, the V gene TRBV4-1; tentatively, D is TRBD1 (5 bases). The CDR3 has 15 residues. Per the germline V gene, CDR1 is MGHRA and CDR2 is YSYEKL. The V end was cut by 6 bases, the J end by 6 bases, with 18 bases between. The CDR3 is CASSFTGDRRQPQHF. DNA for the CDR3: TGCGCCAGCAGTTTCACCGGGGACCGGCGTCAGCCCCAGCATTTT.

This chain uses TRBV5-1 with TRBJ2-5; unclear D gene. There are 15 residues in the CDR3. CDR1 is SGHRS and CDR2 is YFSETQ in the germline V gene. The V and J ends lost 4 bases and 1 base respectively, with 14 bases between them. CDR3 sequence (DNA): TGCGCCAGCAGCATATTTCTGTCGACCCAAGAGACCCAGTACTTC. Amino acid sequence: CASSIFLSTQETQYF. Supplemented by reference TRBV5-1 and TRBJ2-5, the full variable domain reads KAGVTQTPRYLIKTRGQQVTLSCSPISGHRSVSWYQQTPGQGLQFLFEYFSETQRNKGNFPGRFSGRQFSNSRSEMNVSTLELGDSALYLCASSIFLSTQETQYFGPGTRLLVL.

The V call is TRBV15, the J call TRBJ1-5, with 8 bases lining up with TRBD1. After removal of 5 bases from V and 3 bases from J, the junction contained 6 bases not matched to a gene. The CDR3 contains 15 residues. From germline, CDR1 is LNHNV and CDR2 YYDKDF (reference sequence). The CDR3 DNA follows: TGTGCCACCAGCCCGGACAGGGCCCTCAATCAGCCCCAGCATTTT. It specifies CATSPDRALNQPQHF.

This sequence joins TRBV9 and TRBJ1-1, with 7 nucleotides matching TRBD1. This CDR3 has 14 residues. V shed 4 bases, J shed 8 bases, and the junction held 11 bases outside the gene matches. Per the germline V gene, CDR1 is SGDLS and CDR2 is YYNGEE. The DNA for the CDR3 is TGTGCCAGCAGCCCTACAGGGGATGGCCAGGAAGCTTTCTTT. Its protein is CASSPTGDGQEAFF.

CDR3 sequence (DNA): TGTGCCAGCAGCTTTTCTCAGGGGGCGACGTACGAGCAGTACTTC. Translation: CASSFSQGATYEQYF. The chain has TRBV7-6 and TRBJ2-7; 8 positions match TRBD1. Germline V gene data show CDR1 as SGHVS and CDR2 as FNYEAQ. The junction had 8 bases not matched to a gene; V was cut back by 3 bases and J by 4 bases. The CDR3 loop spans 15 amino acids.

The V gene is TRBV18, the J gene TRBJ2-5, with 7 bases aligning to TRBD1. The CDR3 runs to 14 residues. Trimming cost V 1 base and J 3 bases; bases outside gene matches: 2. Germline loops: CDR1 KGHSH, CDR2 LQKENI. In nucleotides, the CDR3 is TGTGCCAGCTCACCACGAACAGGGGAAGAGACCCAGTACTTC. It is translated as CASSPRTGEETQYF.